Listed here are 20 T cell receptor beta chains from one sample, sequenced in a study of blood T cell repertoires in COVID-19 (dated by TCRdb to 2018 to 2020). The method behind the library was the immunoSEQ multiplex PCR assay. In TCRdb, the immuneACCESS table is reduced to in-frame sequences with V and J assigned. These tables do not hold every clone; where another copy was compared, an unresolved V gene accounts for under half, and the others remain unexplained. This sample lists roughly 26,000 clones; approximately 77% were detected once. The biggest ten clones account for about 32% of the sample. Sequencing was performed on peripheral blood. The receptors were sampled from a human donor in a cohort sampled during active COVID-19.

The chain links TRBV6-5 to TRBJ2-7; 10 positions agree with TRBD1. V lost 7 bases to trimming and J lost 3 bases; unmatched junction nucleotides: 9. The germline CDR1 and CDR2 sequences are MNHEY and SVGAGI. There are 15 residues in the CDR3. Here the CDR3 DNA reads TGTGCCAGCACCCTCTTCGGGACAGGGGTCTACGAGCAGTACTTC. Protein: CASTLFGTGVYEQYF.

The V and J genes are TRBV7-2 and TRBJ2-4; no firm D call. Trimming cost V 5 bases and J 3 bases, with 8 bases left between them. Germline V gene lookup returns CDR1 SGHTA and CDR2 FQGNSA. The CDR3 consists of 13 residues. CDR3 amino acids: CASSPNSKNIQYF. In DNA, the CDR3 is TGTGCCAGCAGCCCGAATAGCAAAAACATTCAGTACTTC.

V is TRBV10-3 and J is TRBJ2-3, with D possibly TRBD2 on 7 matching bases. This CDR3 is 16 amino acids long. Trimming left V 0 bases short and J 11 bases short, with 21 bases between. Germline V CDR1 and CDR2: ENHRY, SYGVKD. CDR3 in amino acids: CAISESRGGGPGKQYF. In nucleotides, the CDR3 is TGTGCCATCAGTGAGTCGAGGGGCGGGGGCCCCGGTAAGCAGTATTTT.

V is TRBV7-9 and J is TRBJ2-7; 9 bases align to TRBD1. The CDR3 length is 14 residues. Germline CDR1 and CDR2: SEHNR and FQNEAQ (reference sequence). V was pared by 5 bases and J by 4 bases, with 6 bases of the junction left unmatched. This CDR3 is CASSPRTGEYEQYF. The CDR3 DNA reads as TGTGCCAGCAGCCCCCGGACAGGGGAGTACGAGCAGTACTTC.

Concerning this clone: The junction does not match germline at one end; this may be a read error. The chain employs TRBV4-1 and TRBJ1-6; TRBD1 matches 7 bases. The CDR3 has 17 amino acids. Germline V gene lookup returns CDR1 MGHRA and CDR2 YSYEKL. For the CDR3, the DNA is TGCGCCAGCAGCCAAGCCGCCCTCCAGGGGGATAAGTCACCCCTCCACTTT. It yields the protein CASSQAALQGDKSPLHF.

The chain uses TRBV18 and TRBJ1-1; TRBD1 matches 9 bases. Germline CDR1 is KGHSH and CDR2 is LQKENI. The CDR3 covers 13 residues. Losses at the gene ends were 8 bases for V and 3 bases for J; bases not matched to a gene: 4. The CDR3 DNA is TGTGCCAGCGCGGGACAGGGTGACACTGAAGCTTTCTTT. Its translation: CASAGQGDTEAFF.

The chain joins TRBV12-3 or TRBV12-4 to TRBJ2-1; D possibly corresponds to TRBD1 (5 bases). The V end lost 6 bases, the J end lost 6 bases, and 9 bases lay between the germline ends. This CDR3 is built from 12 residues. CDR3 loop: CASRPGFNEQFF. The CDR3 DNA follows: TGTGCCAGCAGACCAGGGTTCAATGAGCAGTTCTTC.

The J gene is TRBJ1-5, the V gene TRBV15; D remains unclear. The CDR3 loop spans 15 amino acids. V lost 6 bases to trimming and J lost 3 bases, with 15 bases between them. Germline CDR1 and CDR2: LNHNV and YYDKDF (reference sequence). CDR3 region: CATSKAAGLNQPQHF. As DNA, the CDR3 is TGTGCCACCAGTAAGGCGGCAGGACTCAATCAGCCCCAGCATTTT.

The chain links TRBV5-5 to TRBJ2-3, with TRBD1 matching over 7 bases. The CDR3 runs 13 residues. After removal of 0 bases from V and 9 bases from J, the junction contained 4 bases not matched to a gene. Germline loops: CDR1 SGHKS, CDR2 YYEKEE (reference sequence). The CDR3 region has the DNA TGTGCCAGCAGCTTGGAAGGCAGGGGGACGCAGTATTTT. It codes for CASSLEGRGTQYF. Filled out from reference TRBV5-5 and TRBJ2-3, the complete variable domain reads DAGVTQSPTHLIKTRGQQVTLRCSPISGHKSVSWYQQVLGQGPQFIFQYYEKEERGRGNFPDRFSARQFPNYSSELNVNALLLGDSALYLCASSLEGRGTQYFGPGTRLTVL.

This clone was seen a single time. The chain carries TRBV5-5 and TRBJ1-3; D gene uncertain. The CDR3 loop spans 13 amino acids. Germline-derived CDR1 and CDR2 are SGHKS and YYEKEE (reference sequence). Trimming stripped 5 bases from V and 2 bases from J, with 8 bases between. As DNA, the CDR3 is TGTGCCAGCAGTCCTACCACTGGAAACACCATATATTTT. Protein: CASSPTTGNTIYF.

The V call is TRBV28, the J call TRBJ1-5; 12 nucleotides align to TRBD1. The CDR3 is 16 amino acids. From germline, CDR1 is MDHEN and CDR2 SYDVKM. V shed 6 bases and J 6 bases; nucleotides not matched to a gene: 9. DNA for the CDR3: TGTGCCAGCAGCAATACCCGGGACAGGGGGCTTCAGCCCCAGCATTTT. Translating gives CASSNTRDRGLQPQHF.

The chain employs TRBV5-5 and TRBJ2-5, with D maybe TRBD2 (6 bases). Germline CDR1 and CDR2: SGHKS and YYEKEE (reference sequence). The CDR3 is made up of 14 amino acids. Between the trimmed V and J ends, which lost 2 bases and 7 bases, there was a span of 15 bases. Written as DNA, the CDR3 is TGTGCCAGCAGCTTAGTTTGGGACTTTGGGACCCAGTACTTC. This encodes CASSLVWDFGTQYF.

The rearrangement links TRBV10-2 to TRBJ2-1; TRBD1 aligns across 9 bases. This CDR3 spans 13 amino acids. Germline V gives CDR1 WSHSY, CDR2 SAAADI. The V and J ends lost 8 bases and 7 bases, in that order; junction bases with no gene match: 6. In nucleotides, the CDR3 is TGCGCCAGCCGGGACAGGGTTGAAAATGAGCAGTTCTTC. It encodes CASRDRVENEQFF.

The rearrangement uses TRBV25-1 and TRBJ1-2; 9 positions match TRBD1. Unmatched junction bases numbered 11, after V lost 7 bases and J lost 5 bases. In germline, CDR1 is MGHDK, CDR2 SYGVNS. CDR3 length: 15 amino acids. In nucleotides, the CDR3 is TGTGCCAGCACAACCGGGACAGGGAACTATTATGGCTACACCTTC. This gives the protein CASTTGTGNYYGYTF.

This clone was picked up one time. The genes are TRBV7-8 and TRBJ2-7; 11 nucleotides line up with TRBD1. Germline CDR1 reads SGHVS; CDR2 reads FQNEAQ. V dropped 5 bases and J dropped 6; count of bases not matched to a gene: 6. CDR3 length equals 14 residues. The CDR3 spells CASSPRTGGLEQYF. Here the CDR3 DNA reads TGTGCCAGCAGCCCTAGGACAGGGGGCCTCGAGCAGTACTTC.

V usage is TRBV11-2 and J usage is TRBJ2-7, with TRBD2 matching over 12 bases. J was trimmed by 6 bases and V by 1 base; bases with no gene match: 4. This CDR3 is 15 amino acids long. Germline loops: CDR1 SGHAT, CDR2 FQNNGV. CDR3 amino acids: CASSLALLAGGEQYF. Here the CDR3 DNA reads TGTGCCAGCAGCTTAGCTCTACTAGCGGGAGGCGAGCAGTACTTC.

This rearrangement joins TRBV11-2 to TRBJ1-2, with a tentative D call TRBD1 (6 bases). The germline V gene has CDR1 SGHAT and CDR2 FQNNGV. This CDR3 has 16 amino acids. The germline V and J ends were trimmed by 0 bases and 0 bases, with 11 bases remaining between them. This CDR3 is CASSLDLRTANYGYTF. The DNA for the CDR3 is TGTGCCAGCAGCTTAGATCTCAGGACAGCTAACTATGGCTACACCTTC.

This clone showed up just a few times. V and J are TRBV4-1 and TRBJ1-4; D gene uncertain. This CDR3 spans 16 amino acids. V was pared by 1 base and J by 0 bases, with 9 bases between. Germline V gene sequence: CDR1 MGHRA, CDR2 YSYEKL. The CDR3 reads CASSQAPTATNEKLFF. The CDR3 DNA is TGCGCCAGCAGCCAAGCGCCTACTGCAACTAATGAAAAACTGTTTTTT.

The chain joins TRBV15 to TRBJ1-5; D is undetermined. The germline V and J ends were trimmed by 4 bases and 2 bases, with 6 bases remaining between them. CDR1 and CDR2 from the germline V gene are LNHNV and YYDKDF (reference sequence). This CDR3 is built from 13 residues. The CDR3 spells CATSTQGNQPQHF. CDR3 DNA sequence: TGTGCCACCAGCACCCAGGGCAATCAGCCCCAGCATTTT.

CDR3 protein: CASSLGGGKGTEAFF. The CDR3 DNA is TGTGCCAGCAGCTTAGGTGGGGGCAAAGGCACTGAAGCTTTCTTT. The rearrangement links TRBV11-3 to TRBJ1-1; the D gene is possibly TRBD1 (6 bases). The ends were cut back, 1 base at V and 4 bases at J, with 13 bases in the middle. CDR3 length: 15 amino acids. The germline V gene encodes CDR1 SGHNT and CDR2 YENEEA.